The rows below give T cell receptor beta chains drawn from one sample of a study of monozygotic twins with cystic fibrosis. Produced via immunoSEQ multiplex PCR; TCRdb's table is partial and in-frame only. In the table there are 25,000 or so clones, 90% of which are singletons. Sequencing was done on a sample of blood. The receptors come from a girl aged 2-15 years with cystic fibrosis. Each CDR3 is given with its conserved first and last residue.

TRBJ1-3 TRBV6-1 CASSEQAPFGNTIYF
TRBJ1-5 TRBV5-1 CASIVRGSGNQPQHF
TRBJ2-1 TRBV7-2 CASSLAGGINEQFF
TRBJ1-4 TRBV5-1 CASSIGTAYTDEKLFF
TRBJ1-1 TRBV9 CASSVANTINTEAFF
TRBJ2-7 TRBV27 CASGDSGTATYEQYF
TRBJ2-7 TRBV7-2 CASSFTETYEQYF
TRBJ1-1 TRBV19 CASSIDTGDLRRSEAFF
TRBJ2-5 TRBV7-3 CASSLWGGETQYF
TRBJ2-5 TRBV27 CASSLSSATGEETQYF
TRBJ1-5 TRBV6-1 CASSERGQDRLNQPQHF
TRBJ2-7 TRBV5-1 CASSLKATADPYEQYF
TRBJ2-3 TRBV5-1 CASSLERSSGGDLSTDTQYF
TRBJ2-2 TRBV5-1 CASSSLEANTGELFF
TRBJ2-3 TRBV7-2 CASILAAGGIDTQYF
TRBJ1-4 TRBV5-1 CASSLFRGPNEKLFF
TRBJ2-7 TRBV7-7 CASSLGRGSYEQYF